This TCR beta chain is from a study of blood T cell repertoires in COVID-19 (TCRdb year 2020). About the study as a whole: Collaborator samples came from the United States, Italy and Spain and covered acute and convalescent phases of COVID-19. A freely available public database, intended as a resource for researchers studying the immune response to SARS-CoV-2, is where the repertoires were released. Where HLA class I and class II types were available, the types were taken from metadata supplied by the sample provider, not from assay-based typing. Subjects who had been exposed to COVID-19, were actively infected with it, or had recovered from it provided the deeply sampled blood TCRbeta repertoires that made up the dataset. The material from the prospective study consisted of cDNA or gDNA derived from T cells, B-cell-depleted T cells, or PBMCs. The sample metadata nearly always contained a de-identified subject ID, COVID-19 status, age in years and sex. The samples were drawn from two sources: the first 160 participants of the ongoing ImmuneRACE study, and about 1,300 subjects contributed by 6 global collaborators. Overall study results and their limits: Clinical and demographic metadata were provided uncurated, with the amount varying by source and participant.

With respect to this clone: Its specific antigen is unknown. Base qualities are missing; no much larger clone stands one base away.

Whole blood was collected in K2EDTA tubes by collaborating institutions according to the institutions' own protocols. For TCRbeta analysis, collaborators shipped samples as frozen whole blood, isolated PBMCs, or DNA extracted from either of those sample types. TCRbeta CDR3 regions were amplified from genomic DNA using the immunoSEQ Assay, a bias-controlled multiplex PCR. Concerning the study's data processing: The number of nucleated cells in each sample was estimated from the amplification of reference gene primers within the assay. Sequence reads were collapsed and filtered to measure the absolute abundance of every unique TCRbeta CDR3 rearrangement. For each sample, productive Simpson clonality was calculated as the square root of Simpson's diversity index across productive rearrangements. TCRdb holds this immuneACCESS table with in-frame rearrangements only. Some clones are missing; in checked studies, unresolved V genes explain under half, and the rest has no known cause. That table supplies the V and J calls and clone size; D and trimming were determined from the DNA. The table for this sample lists 80,000 to 90,000 clones; approximately 86% of them were counted only once. 0.95% to 1.5% of the sample comes from the top ten.

CDR1 and CDR2, looked up from the germline V gene, are MNHEY and SVGEGT. The CDR3 numbers 20 residues from cysteine through phenylalanine. The retained sequence is limited to the CDR3, 60 bases, with the frame set at the first base. A distance of 27 bases separates the germline ends of V and J, which lose 6 bases and 0 bases respectively. The source material was peripheral blood. The sequence was collected from a man older than 75 with active or convalescent COVID-19. The rearranged chain carries TRBV6-2 or TRBV6-3 and TRBJ2-1, and TRBD2 may be the D gene, going by 7 matching bases. The CDR3: CASSPLGGGGSKSSYNEQFF. The sequence in DNA is TGTGCCAGCAGCCCCCTGGGGGGAGGGGGTTCAAAAAGCTCCTACAATGAGCAGTTCTTC.